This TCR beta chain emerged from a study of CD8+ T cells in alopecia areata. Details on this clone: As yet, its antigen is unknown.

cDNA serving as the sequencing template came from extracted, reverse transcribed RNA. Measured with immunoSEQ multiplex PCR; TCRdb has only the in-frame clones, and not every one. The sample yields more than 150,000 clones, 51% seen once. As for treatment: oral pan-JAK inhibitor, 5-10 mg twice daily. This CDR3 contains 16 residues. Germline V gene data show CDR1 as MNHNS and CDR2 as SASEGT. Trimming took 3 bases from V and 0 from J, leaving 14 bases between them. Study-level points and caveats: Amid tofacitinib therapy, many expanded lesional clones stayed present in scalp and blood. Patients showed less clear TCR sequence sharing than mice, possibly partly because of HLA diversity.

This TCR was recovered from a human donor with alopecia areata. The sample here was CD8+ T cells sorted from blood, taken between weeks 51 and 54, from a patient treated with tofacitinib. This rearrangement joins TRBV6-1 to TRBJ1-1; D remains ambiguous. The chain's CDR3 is CASSEIGLSMNTEAFF. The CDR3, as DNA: TGTGCCAGCAGTGAGATCGGCCTAAGCATGAACACTGAAGCTTTCTTT.